A single sample is the source of the 6 T cell receptor beta chains below, sequenced in a study of blood T cell repertoires in COVID-19. Repertoires were generated with immunoSEQ multiplex PCR, while TCRdb's copy carries only in-frame clones and drops some. The sample consists of fewer than 350,000 clones, approximately 88% of them appearing once. Sequencing used peripheral blood. Receptors originate from a man between 18 and 35 years old with active or convalescent COVID-19.

The genes are TRBV14 and TRBJ1-1; D might be TRBD1 (5 bases). The CDR3 extends over 12 amino acids. CDR1 SGHDN and CDR2 FVKESK come from the germline V gene. The V end lost 5 bases, the J end lost 4 bases, and 8 bases lay between the germline ends. This CDR3 reads CASSTGSTEAFF. The CDR3 region has the DNA TGTGCCAGCAGCACAGGATCCACTGAAGCTTTCTTT.

The V gene is TRBV6-2 or TRBV6-3, the J gene TRBJ1-2; TRBD1 is a possible D gene (5 bases). This CDR3 has 11 residues. CDR1 is MNHEY, CDR2 SVGEGT, per germline. V shed 4 bases and J shed 14 bases, with 14 bases lying between them. CDR3 coding DNA: TGTGCCAGCAGTTCTGACAGAACGTGGACCTTC. This gives the protein CASSSDRTWTF.

The V and J genes are TRBV15 and TRBJ1-5; tentatively, D is TRBD1 (5 bases). Germline V gene data show CDR1 as LNHNV and CDR2 as YYDKDF (reference sequence). V shed 5 bases and J shed 1 base, with 6 bases lying between them. This CDR3 has 13 amino acids. The CDR3 DNA sequence: TGTGCCACCAGCTCAGGGAGCAATCAGCCCCAGCATTTT. As protein: CATSSGSNQPQHF. Full variable domain (outside the CDR3, taken from reference TRBV15 and TRBJ1-5): DAMVIQNPRYQVTQFGKPVTLSCSQTLNHNVMYWYQQKSSQAPKLLFHYYDKDFNNEADTPDNFQSRRPNTSFCFLDIRSPGLGDTAMYLCATSSGSNQPQHFGDGTRLSIL.

This clone was seen once. V is TRBV18 and J is TRBJ2-5; D gene unclear. Looked up from germline, CDR1 is KGHSH and CDR2 is LQKENI. V lost 0 bases to trimming and J lost 1 base, with 9 bases between them. The CDR3 loop spans 15 amino acids. The DNA for the CDR3 is TGTGCCAGCTCACCACCTGAGCGCACCCAAGAGACCCAGTACTTC. Its translation is CASSPPERTQETQYF.

This chain uses TRBV6-1 with TRBJ2-6; possibly TRBD2 for D (5 bases). This CDR3 contains 15 residues. The V end was cut by 3 bases, the J end by 4 bases, with 10 bases between. Germline assignment: CDR1 MNHNS and CDR2 SASEGT. Here the CDR3 reads CASSDEGSGANVLTF. The CDR3 region has the DNA TGTGCCAGCAGTGATGAGGGTTCAGGGGCCAACGTCCTGACTTTC.

A single count supports this clone. This rearrangement joins TRBV6-1 to TRBJ1-6; the D is unclear. This CDR3 spans 13 amino acids. CDR1 is MNHNS, CDR2 SASEGT, per germline. V lost 2 bases to trimming and J lost 4 bases, with 3 bases between them. The CDR3 loop is CASSEQYNSPLHF. CDR3 DNA: TGTGCCAGCAGTGAACAGTATAATTCACCCCTCCACTTT.